These 3 T cell receptor beta chains share one sample of origin, sequenced in a study of tumor-infiltrating lymphocytes in primary liver carcinoma. Starting material of 400 to 600 ng total RNA yielded TCR beta cDNA via a constant-region primer. Slightly modified ARM-PCR with three nested multiplex PCR rounds yielded TCR beta libraries. TRBV1-TRBV30 forward primers paired with a C-beta reverse primer drove the first two PCR rounds, 10 cycles each. TCRdb reprocessed the multiplex PCR reads with MiXCR, giving one entry per CDR3 protein. The sample lists 300,000 to 350,000 distinct CDR3 sequences; almost 60% were seen once. Unsorted whole blood supplied the RNA, and germline DNA was extracted too. Sequenced input: peripheral blood. The receptors stem from a woman in her thirties with primary liver carcinoma and hepatitis B virus infection.

As to this clonotype: The junction differs from germline at one of its ends, possibly a read error. This chain uses TRBV7-8 with TRBJ2-3, with D perhaps matching TRBD2 (6 bases). Germline CDR1 reads SGHVS; CDR2 reads FQNEAQ. CDR3 length: 13 residues. CDR3: CASSSLASDTHYF. CDR3 DNA: TGTGCCAGCAGCTCACTAGCATCAGATACGCACTATTTT.

Worth noting for this clonotype: Lacking the conserved final phenylalanine or tryptophan, this CDR3 likely reflects a read error. The limits of the CDR3 on the DNA are not certain, so only TCRdb's listed CDR3 is given. The rearrangement joins TRBV11-3 to TRBJ1-1. The CDR3 is 13 residues long, counting both termini. CDR1 is SGHNT, CDR2 YENEEA, per germline. The CDR3 spells CASRSPSQYMAFL.

The genes are TRBV28 and TRBJ1-6, with D hard to call. The CDR3 has 12 amino acids. V was clipped by 6 bases and J by 9 bases, with 9 bases between them. CDR1 and CDR2 from the germline V gene are MDHEN and SYDVKM. The CDR3 DNA reads as TGTGCCAGCAGGATCGCCTCTTCACCCCTCCACTTT. It is translated as CASRIASSPLHF.